The 27 T cell receptor beta chains presented below share a single source sample, sequenced in a study of T cells in Graves' hyperthyroidism and ophthalmopathy. TCR beta CDR3 region amplification was performed from RNA transcripts. When the TCR CDR3 underwent first-round RT-PCR, the HTBI primer set was used. Each CDR3 protein gets one entry after TCRdb re-called the multiplex PCR reads with MiXCR. This table has about 400,000 distinct CDR3 sequences, 15% appearing once. Sample: blood. These receptor sequences come from a woman in her twenties or thirties with Graves' hyperthyroidism.

The rearrangement joins TRBV28 to TRBJ2-7; tentatively, D is TRBD2 (7 bases). The CDR3 has 15 residues. The V gene's germline CDR1 is MDHEN and CDR2 SYDVKM. V dropped 6 bases and J dropped 3 bases, with 18 bases sitting between them. The CDR3 coding sequence is TGTGCCAGCAGAAGGTCCGGGGGGCGGGTCTACGAGCAGTACTTC. It encodes CASRRSGGRVYEQYF.

This clonotype was seen more than once but under ten times. The chain recombines TRBV19 with TRBJ1-1; a weak D match, TRBD1 (5 bases). The V end was cut by 6 bases, the J end by 0 bases, with 14 bases between. The germline V gene encodes CDR1 LNHDA and CDR2 SQIVND (reference sequence). The CDR3 covers 15 residues. The CDR3 sequence is CASSLTGVMNTEAFF. The CDR3 region has the DNA TGTGCCAGTAGCCTCACAGGAGTGATGAACACTGAAGCTTTCTTT.

This clonotype was recorded many times. This sequence joins TRBV29-1 and TRBJ2-1, with D unresolved. The length of the CDR3 is 13 residues. Deletions cut 3 bases from V and 8 bases from J, with 14 bases between. Germline CDR1 SQVTM, CDR2 ANQGSEA. The CDR3 loop is CSVELNTGHEQFF. CDR3 coding DNA: TGCAGCGTTGAGCTAAACACCGGACATGAGCAGTTCTTC.

The table lists this clonotype with a count of one. This may stem from a read error, because a much larger clone lies one nucleotide away. The chain links TRBV28 to TRBJ2-2; D is unresolved. Germline assignment: CDR1 MDHEN and CDR2 SYDVKM. The CDR3 contains 16 residues. CDR3 residues: CASSRPSSANTEELFF. The DNA of the CDR3 is TGTGCCAGCAGCCGGCCTTCTTCCGCGAACACCGAGGAGCTGTTTTTT. The whole variable domain, remainder taken from reference TRBV28 and TRBJ2-2, is DVKVTQSSRYLVKRTGEKVFLECVQDMDHENMFWYRQDPGLGLRLIYFSYDVKMKEKGDIPEGYSVSREKKERFSLILESASTNQTSMYLCASSRPSSANTEELFFGEGSRLTVL.

This clonotype was observed at least ten times. This sequence joins TRBV27 and TRBJ2-3; 8 bases agree with TRBD2. Germline loops: CDR1 MNHEY, CDR2 SMNVEV (reference sequence). V shed 5 bases, J shed 4 bases, and the junction held 2 bases outside the gene matches. This CDR3 has 13 amino acids. The DNA of the CDR3 is TGTGCCAGCAGTGGACTAGCAGCAGATACGCAGTATTTT. This translates into CASSGLAADTQYF.

V usage is TRBV20-1 and J usage is TRBJ2-7; the D is unclear. The CDR3 runs to 14 residues. V was shortened by 3 bases and J by 3 bases, with 15 bases between the two germline ends. Germline CDR1 DFQATT, CDR2 SNEGSKA (reference sequence). CDR3 nucleotide sequence: TGCAGTGCTAGTCCTAGTTCGCCCCGCTACGAGCAGTACTTC. Amino acid sequence: CSASPSSPRYEQYF.

This clonotype was picked up a small number of times. The V and J genes are TRBV20-1 and TRBJ2-7; no reliable D call. Per germline, CDR1 DFQATT and CDR2 SNEGSKA (reference sequence). This CDR3 region has 12 residues. V shed 3 bases and J shed 2 bases, with 8 bases lying between them. In DNA form, the CDR3 reads TGCAGTGCTAGTGAAGGGCCCTACGAGCAGTACTTC. Amino acids: CSASEGPYEQYF.

This clonotype has only a few counts. V is TRBV20-1 and J is TRBJ1-5; possible D gene TRBD1, 5 bases. The germline V and J ends were trimmed by 5 bases and 5 bases, with 22 bases remaining between them. The germline gives CDR1 DFQATT, CDR2 SNEGSKA (reference sequence). The CDR3 consists of 16 residues. DNA for the CDR3: TGCAGTGCTCGGGAGAGTAGGGGACGCAGTTATCAGCCCCAGCATTTT. Its translation is CSARESRGRSYQPQHF.

This clonotype was seen ten or more times. The CDR3: CATSDLAGPVLDAQYF. The CDR3 DNA reads TGTGCCACCAGTGATTTGGCGGGACCCGTTTTGGATGCGCAGTATTTT. The V call is TRBV24-1, the J call TRBJ2-3; the D gene is possibly TRBD2 (6 bases). With 0 bases removed from V and 10 bases from J, the gap between germline ends came to 19 bases. This CDR3 is 16 amino acids long. Per germline, CDR1 KGHDR and CDR2 SFDVKD.

This clonotype was seen repeatedly, ten times or more. The V gene is TRBV11-2, the J gene TRBJ2-2, with D perhaps matching TRBD1 (5 bases). The CDR3 runs 15 residues. V lost 5 bases, J lost 5 bases, and 15 bases lay in between. Germline CDR1 reads SGHAT; CDR2 reads FQNNGV. The DNA for the CDR3 is TGTGCCAGCAGCCCCCAGGGAAGTAAAACCGGGGAGCTGTTTTTT. It translates to CASSPQGSKTGELFF.

About this clonotype itself: A much larger clonotype is one base distant, so this may be a read error. This rearrangement joins TRBV27 to TRBJ1-5; the D gene is possibly TRBD1 (6 bases). Per germline, CDR1 MNHEY and CDR2 SMNVEV (reference sequence). This CDR3 region has 14 residues. The V gene lost 5 bases and the J gene lost 6 bases, with 14 bases spanning the gap. The CDR3 is CASSDSQGFQPQHF. As DNA, the CDR3 is TGTGCCAGCAGTGATTCACAGGGTTTTCAGCCCCAGCATTTT.

The table lists this clonotype with a few counts. The junction departs from the called germline gene at one end, perhaps through a read error. The chain is built from TRBV2 and TRBJ2-1; no clear D gene. The CDR3 is made up of 11 amino acids. In germline, CDR1 is SNHLY, CDR2 FYNNEI. CDR3 sequence: CASSEELSPLF. As DNA, the CDR3 is TGTGCCAGCAGTGAGGAACTCTCTCCGCTCTTC.

This clonotype was seen repeatedly, ten times or more. This chain connects TRBV29-1 to TRBJ2-1, with 7 bases fitting TRBD2. The CDR3 totals 16 residues. J gave up 3 bases and V 3 bases, and 11 bases lay outside the gene matches. Per germline, CDR1 SQVTM and CDR2 ANQGSEA. CDR3 sequence (DNA): TGCAGCGTTGAGAAGACTAGCCTCGACGGCTACAATGAGCAGTTCTTC. As protein: CSVEKTSLDGYNEQFF.

This clonotype was seen many times. The rearrangement uses TRBV15 and TRBJ2-1, with D possibly matching TRBD1 (6 bases). Trimming took 0 bases from V and 0 from J, leaving 9 bases between them. Germline V gives CDR1 LNHNV, CDR2 YYDKDF (reference sequence). The CDR3 consists of 16 residues. CDR3 residues: CATSRDRGSSYNEQFF. CDR3 in DNA: TGTGCCACCAGCAGAGATAGGGGGAGCTCCTACAATGAGCAGTTCTTC.

The CDR3 DNA reads as TGTGCCAGCAGTTCGACAGTTGGCTACACCTTC. Its translation: CASSSTVGYTF. The rearrangement uses TRBV28 and TRBJ1-2; tentatively, D is TRBD1 (5 bases). This CDR3 has 11 residues. The ends were cut back, 4 bases at V and 7 bases at J, with 7 bases in the middle. Per the germline V gene, CDR1 is MDHEN and CDR2 is SYDVKM.

This clonotype was seen a handful of times. The chain combines TRBV20-1 with TRBJ2-4; 10 bases are a match to TRBD2. V dropped 3 bases and J dropped 4; count of bases not matched to a gene: 9. CDR1 and CDR2 (germline): DFQATT, SNEGSKA (reference sequence). This CDR3 has 16 residues. The CDR3 protein is CSASPGRLAGKNIQYF. In DNA, the CDR3 is TGCAGTGCTAGTCCGGGGCGACTAGCGGGTAAAAACATTCAGTACTTC.

This clonotype occurred a few times. V is TRBV2 and J is TRBJ1-1; D unresolved. CDR1 is SNHLY and CDR2 is FYNNEI in the germline V gene. V was clipped by 1 base and J by 4 bases, with 10 bases between them. This CDR3 spans 14 amino acids. In nucleotides, the CDR3 is TGTGCCAGCAGTGAAGATTGGAGGAGCACTGAAGCTTTCTTT. It specifies CASSEDWRSTEAFF. The full variable domain, rest sourced from reference TRBV2 and TRBJ1-1, is EPEVTQTPSHQVTQMGQEVILRCVPISNHLYFYWYRQILGQKVEFLVSFYNNEISEKSEIFDDQFSVERPDGSNFTLKIRSTKLEDSAMYFCASSEDWRSTEAFFGQGTRLTVV.

This sequence joins TRBV6-2 or TRBV6-3 and TRBJ2-1, with D uncertain. The CDR3 contains 13 residues. Germline V lookup: CDR1 MNHEY, CDR2 SVGEGT. V lost 6 bases and J lost 7, with 13 bases in between. The CDR3 bases are TGTGCCAGCAGCAACCAGGCGACGAATGAGCAGTTCTTC. Translated, it gives CASSNQATNEQFF.

This clonotype was seen a handful of times. A read error may account for a junction end that differs from germline. V and J are TRBV2 and TRBJ2-7; D gene unclear. Germline V gives CDR1 SNHLY, CDR2 FYNNEI. There are 11 residues in the CDR3. The CDR3, as DNA: TGTACCAGCAGTGGTATCTACGAGCAGTACTTC. Translated, it gives CTSSGIYEQYF.

This clonotype showed up just a few times. The rearrangement uses TRBV7-9 and TRBJ2-1; 13 bases agree with TRBD2. CDR1 is SEHNR and CDR2 is FQNEAQ in the germline V gene (reference sequence). The CDR3 is 16 residues long. Trimming removed 1 base from V and 8 bases from J; junction bases left unmatched: 5. The CDR3 loop reads CASSLGTSGSPHEQFF. DNA for the CDR3: TGTGCCAGCAGCTTAGGGACTAGCGGGAGTCCCCATGAGCAGTTCTTC.

This clonotype has a count of ten or more. This chain joins TRBV3-1 and TRBJ1-1; no definite D call. Trimming removed 6 bases from V and 7 bases from J, with 12 bases in between. There are 12 residues in the CDR3. CDR1 and CDR2 from the germline V gene are LGHDT and YNNKEL (reference sequence). The CDR3 nucleotides are TGTGCCAGCAGTCCTGACGCATATGAAGCTTTCTTT. It encodes CASSPDAYEAFF.

The V gene is TRBV11-3, the J gene TRBJ2-5; D gene unclear. The CDR3 is 12 residues long. CDR1 and CDR2 (germline): SGHNT, YENEEA. Trimming removed 3 bases from V and 7 bases from J, with 9 bases in between. The CDR3 DNA reads as TGTGCCAGCAGCTTCGAGTCTGGGACCCAGTACTTC. Translating it yields CASSFESGTQYF.

This clonotype was observed a few times. The chain uses TRBV6-1 and TRBJ2-1; 14 bases are a match to TRBD2. The CDR3 has 20 residues. Per the germline V gene, CDR1 is MNHNS and CDR2 is SASEGT. Germline trimming cut 6 bases from V and 8 bases from J; bases unmatched to any gene: 21. DNA of the CDR3: TGTGCCAGCAGCTCCTTTTTGGGGACTAGCGGGAGATTGCCACAATATGAGCAGTTCTTC. Protein sequence: CASSSFLGTSGRLPQYEQFF.

This clonotype was seen a handful of times. The chain recombines TRBV3-1 with TRBJ2-5; D gene unclear. Trimming removed 1 base at V and 5 bases at J, with 5 bases between. This CDR3 is built from 12 residues. CDR1 is LGHDT and CDR2 is YNNKEL in the germline V gene (reference sequence). CDR3 residues: CASSQGSETQYF. The CDR3 DNA reads TGTGCCAGCAGCCAAGGGTCTGAGACCCAGTACTTC.

This clonotype was observed at least ten times. The rearrangement links TRBV7-8 to TRBJ1-1; weak D call: TRBD1 (5 bases). In germline, CDR1 is SGHVS, CDR2 FQNEAQ. V shed 7 bases and J shed 1 base, with 19 bases lying between them. CDR3 length: 16 amino acids. The CDR3 sequence: CASTLQGGGPNTEAFF. DNA of the CDR3: TGTGCCAGCACCCTCCAGGGTGGGGGTCCGAACACTGAAGCTTTCTTT.

The table lists this clonotype with a few counts. The chain links TRBV7-2 to TRBJ2-7, with 10 nucleotides matching TRBD1. Looked up from germline, CDR1 is SGHTA and CDR2 is FQGNSA. The CDR3 has 15 residues. V lost 2 bases to trimming and J lost 4 bases; unmatched junction nucleotides: 5. The CDR3 reads CASSLRQGAGYEQYF. The CDR3 DNA sequence: TGTGCCAGCAGCTTAAGACAGGGGGCAGGGTACGAGCAGTACTTC.

This clonotype occurred a few times. This CDR3 reads CAIRSRDQETQYF. Here the CDR3 DNA reads TGTGCCATCAGGAGCCGGGACCAAGAGACCCAGTACTTC. This chain connects TRBV10-3 to TRBJ2-5; D not certain. The CDR3 has 13 amino acids. Germline assignment: CDR1 ENHRY and CDR2 SYGVKD. Trimming removed 6 bases at V and 0 bases at J, with 8 bases between.